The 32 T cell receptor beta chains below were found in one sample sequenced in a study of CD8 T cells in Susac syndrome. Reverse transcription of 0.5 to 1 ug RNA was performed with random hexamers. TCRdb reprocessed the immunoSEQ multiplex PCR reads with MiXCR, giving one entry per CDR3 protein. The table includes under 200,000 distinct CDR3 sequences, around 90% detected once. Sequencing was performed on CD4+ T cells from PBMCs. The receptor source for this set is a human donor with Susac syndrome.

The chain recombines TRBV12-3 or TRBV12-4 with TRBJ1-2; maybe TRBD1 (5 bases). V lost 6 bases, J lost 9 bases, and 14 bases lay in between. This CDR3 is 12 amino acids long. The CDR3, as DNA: TGTGCCAGCAGGGGGCGGGGTTATCGCTACACCTTC. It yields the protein CASRGRGYRYTF.

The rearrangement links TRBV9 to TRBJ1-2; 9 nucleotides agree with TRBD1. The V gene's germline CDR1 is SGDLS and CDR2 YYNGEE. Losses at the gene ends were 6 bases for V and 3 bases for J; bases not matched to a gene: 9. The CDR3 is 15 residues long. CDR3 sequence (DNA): TGTGCCAGCAACCGAGGGCGGACAGGGGACTATGGCTACACCTTC. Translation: CASNRGRTGDYGYTF. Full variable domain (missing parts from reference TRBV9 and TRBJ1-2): DSGVTQTPKHLITATGQRVTLRCSPRSGDLSVYWYQQSLDQGLQFLIQYYNGEERAKGNILERFSAQQFPDLHSELNLSSLELGDSALYFCASNRGRTGDYGYTFGSGTRLTVV.

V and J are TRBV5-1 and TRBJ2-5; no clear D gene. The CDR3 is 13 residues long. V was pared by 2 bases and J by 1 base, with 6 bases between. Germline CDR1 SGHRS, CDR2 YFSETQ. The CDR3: CASSFTSQETQYF. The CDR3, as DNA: TGCGCCAGCAGCTTTACCTCCCAAGAGACCCAGTACTTC.

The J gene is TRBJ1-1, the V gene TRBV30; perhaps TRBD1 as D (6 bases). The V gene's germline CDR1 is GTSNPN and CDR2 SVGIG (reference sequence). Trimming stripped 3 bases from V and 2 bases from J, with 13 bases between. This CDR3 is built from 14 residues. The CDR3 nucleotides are TGTGCCTGGAGCCCTGACAGGATTAACACTGAAGCTTTCTTT. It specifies CAWSPDRINTEAFF. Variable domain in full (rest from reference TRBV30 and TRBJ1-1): SQTIHQWPATLVQPVGSPLSLECTVEGTSNPNLYWYRQAAGRGLQLLFYSVGIGQISSEVPQNLSASRPQDRQFILSSKKLLLSDSGFYLCAWSPDRINTEAFFGQGTRLTVV.

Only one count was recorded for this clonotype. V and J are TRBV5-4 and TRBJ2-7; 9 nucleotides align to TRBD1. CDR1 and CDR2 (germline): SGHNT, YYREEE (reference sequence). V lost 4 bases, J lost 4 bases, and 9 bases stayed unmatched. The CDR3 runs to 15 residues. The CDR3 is CASSVRTGAQYEQYF. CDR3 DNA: TGTGCCAGCAGCGTACGGACAGGGGCCCAGTACGAGCAGTACTTC.

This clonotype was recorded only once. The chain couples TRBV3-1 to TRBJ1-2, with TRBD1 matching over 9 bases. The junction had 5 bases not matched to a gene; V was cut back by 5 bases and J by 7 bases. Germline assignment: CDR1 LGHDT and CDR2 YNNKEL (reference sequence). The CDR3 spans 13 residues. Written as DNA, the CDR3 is TGTGCCAGCAGCGGAACAGGGGGCACTGGCTACACCTTC. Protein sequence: CASSGTGGTGYTF. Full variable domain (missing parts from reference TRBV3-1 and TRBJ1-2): DTAVSQTPKYLVTQMGNDKSIKCEQNLGHDTMYWYKQDSKKFLKIMFSYNNKELIINETVPNRFSPKSPDKAHLNLHINSLELGDSAVYFCASSGTGGTGYTFGSGTRLTVV.

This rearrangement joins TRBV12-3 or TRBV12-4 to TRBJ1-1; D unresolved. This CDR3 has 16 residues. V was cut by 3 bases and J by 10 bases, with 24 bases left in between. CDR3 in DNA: TGTGCCAGCAGTTTTCAACTTGGTGGGCCCGGCTTTCGAGCTTTCTTT. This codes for CASSFQLGGPGFRAFF.

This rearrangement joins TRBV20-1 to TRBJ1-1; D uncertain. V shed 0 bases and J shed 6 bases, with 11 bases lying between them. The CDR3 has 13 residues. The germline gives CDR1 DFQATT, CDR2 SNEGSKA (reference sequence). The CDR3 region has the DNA TGCAGTGCTAGAGAAACTCGCGGCGCTGAAGCTTTCTTT. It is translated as CSARETRGAEAFF.

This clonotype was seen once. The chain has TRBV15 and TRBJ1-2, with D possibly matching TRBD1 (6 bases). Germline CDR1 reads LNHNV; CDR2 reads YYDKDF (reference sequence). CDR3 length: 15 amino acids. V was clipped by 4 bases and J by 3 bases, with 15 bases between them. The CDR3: CATSKKMGAYYGYTF. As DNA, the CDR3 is TGTGCCACCAGCAAGAAAATGGGGGCCTACTATGGCTACACCTTC.

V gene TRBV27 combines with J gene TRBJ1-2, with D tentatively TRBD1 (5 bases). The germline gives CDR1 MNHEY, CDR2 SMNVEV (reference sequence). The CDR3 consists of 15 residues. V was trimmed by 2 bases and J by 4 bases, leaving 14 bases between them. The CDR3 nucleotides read TGTGCCAGCAGTTTAATGGGGGGGATTGGCTATGGCTACACCTTC. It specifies CASSLMGGIGYGYTF.

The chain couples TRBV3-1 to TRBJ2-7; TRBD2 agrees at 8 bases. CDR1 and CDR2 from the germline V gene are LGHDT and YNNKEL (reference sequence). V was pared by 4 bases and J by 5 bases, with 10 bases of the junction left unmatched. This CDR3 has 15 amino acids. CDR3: CASSRTLAEVNEQYF. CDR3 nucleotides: TGTGCCAGCAGCCGAACACTAGCGGAGGTTAACGAGCAGTACTTC.

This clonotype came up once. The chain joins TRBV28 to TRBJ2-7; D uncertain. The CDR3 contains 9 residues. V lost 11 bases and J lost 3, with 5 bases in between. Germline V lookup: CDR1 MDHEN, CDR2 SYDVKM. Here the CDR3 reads CALIYEQYF. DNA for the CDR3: TGTGCCCTAATCTACGAGCAGTACTTC.

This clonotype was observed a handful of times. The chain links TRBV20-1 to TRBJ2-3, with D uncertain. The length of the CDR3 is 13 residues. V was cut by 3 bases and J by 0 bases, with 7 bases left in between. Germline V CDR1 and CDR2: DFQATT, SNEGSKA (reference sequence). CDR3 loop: CSARRSSTDTQYF. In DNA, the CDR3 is TGCAGTGCTAGGAGAAGCAGCACAGATACGCAGTATTTT.

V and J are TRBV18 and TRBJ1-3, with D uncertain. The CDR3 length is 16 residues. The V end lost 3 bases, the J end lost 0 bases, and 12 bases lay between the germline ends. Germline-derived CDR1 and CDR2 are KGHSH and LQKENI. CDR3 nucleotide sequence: TGTGCCAGCTCACCCCGGACGGAAGTCTCTGGAAACACCATATATTTT. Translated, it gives CASSPRTEVSGNTIYF.

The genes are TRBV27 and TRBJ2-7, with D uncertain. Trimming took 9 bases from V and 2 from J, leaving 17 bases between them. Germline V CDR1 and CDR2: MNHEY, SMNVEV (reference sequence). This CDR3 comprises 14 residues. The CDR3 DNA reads TGTGCCAGTCGTAGTCGGTTCCCTCCCTACGAGCAGTACTTC. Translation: CASRSRFPPYEQYF.

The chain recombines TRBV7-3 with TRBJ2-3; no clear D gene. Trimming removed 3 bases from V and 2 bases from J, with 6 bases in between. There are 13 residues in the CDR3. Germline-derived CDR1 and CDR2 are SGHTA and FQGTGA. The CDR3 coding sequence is TGTGCCAGCAGCTTCGGCTTCACAGATACGCAGTATTTT. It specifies CASSFGFTDTQYF. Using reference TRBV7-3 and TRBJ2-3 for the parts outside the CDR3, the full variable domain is GAGVSQTPSNKVTEKGKYVELRCDPISGHTALYWYRQSLGQGPEFLIYFQGTGAADDSGLPNDRFFAVRPEGSVSTLKIQRTERGDSAVYLCASSFGFTDTQYFGPGTRLTVL.

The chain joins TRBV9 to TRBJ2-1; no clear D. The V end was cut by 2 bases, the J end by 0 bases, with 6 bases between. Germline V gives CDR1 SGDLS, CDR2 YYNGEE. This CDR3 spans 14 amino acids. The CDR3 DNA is TGTGCCAGCAGCGTCACCAGCTCCTACAATGAGCAGTTCTTC. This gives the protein CASSVTSSYNEQFF.

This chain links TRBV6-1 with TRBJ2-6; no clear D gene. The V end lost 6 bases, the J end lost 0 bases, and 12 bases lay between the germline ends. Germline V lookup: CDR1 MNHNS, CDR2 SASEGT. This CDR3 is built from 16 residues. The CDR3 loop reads CASSLKWSSGANVLTF. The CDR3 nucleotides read TGTGCCAGCAGCCTGAAATGGAGCTCTGGGGCCAACGTCCTGACTTTC.

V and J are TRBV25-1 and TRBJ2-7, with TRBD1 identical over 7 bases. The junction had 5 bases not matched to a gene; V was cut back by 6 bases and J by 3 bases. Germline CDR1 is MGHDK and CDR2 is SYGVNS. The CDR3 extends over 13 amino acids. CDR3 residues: CASRGQVYYEQYF. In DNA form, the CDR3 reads TGTGCCAGCAGAGGACAGGTTTACTACGAGCAGTACTTC.

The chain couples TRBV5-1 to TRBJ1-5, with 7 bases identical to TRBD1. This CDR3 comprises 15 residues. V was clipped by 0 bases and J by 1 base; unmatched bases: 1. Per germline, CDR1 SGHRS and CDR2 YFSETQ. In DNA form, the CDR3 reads TGCGCCAGCAGCTTGGCGGGACAGAGCAATCAGCCCCAGCATTTT. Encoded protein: CASSLAGQSNQPQHF.

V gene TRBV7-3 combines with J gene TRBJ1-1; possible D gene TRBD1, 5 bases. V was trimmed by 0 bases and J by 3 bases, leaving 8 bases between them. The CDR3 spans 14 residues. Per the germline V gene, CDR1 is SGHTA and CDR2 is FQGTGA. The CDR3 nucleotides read TGTGCCAGCAGCTTAACATCGGGGGACACTGAAGCTTTCTTT. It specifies CASSLTSGDTEAFF.

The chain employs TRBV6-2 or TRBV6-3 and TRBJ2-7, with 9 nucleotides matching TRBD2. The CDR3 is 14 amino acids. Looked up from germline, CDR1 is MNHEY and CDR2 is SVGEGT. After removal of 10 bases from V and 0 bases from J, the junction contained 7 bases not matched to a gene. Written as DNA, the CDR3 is TGTGCCACGCTAGGACTAGCGAGCTCCTACGAGCAGTACTTC. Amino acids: CATLGLASSYEQYF.

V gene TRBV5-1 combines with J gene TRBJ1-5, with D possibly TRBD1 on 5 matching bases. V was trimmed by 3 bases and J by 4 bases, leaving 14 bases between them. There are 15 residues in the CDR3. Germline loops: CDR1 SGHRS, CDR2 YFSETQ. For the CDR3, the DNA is TGCGCCAGCAGCTCCGGAGCGGACACTAATCAGCCCCAGCATTTT. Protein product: CASSSGADTNQPQHF.

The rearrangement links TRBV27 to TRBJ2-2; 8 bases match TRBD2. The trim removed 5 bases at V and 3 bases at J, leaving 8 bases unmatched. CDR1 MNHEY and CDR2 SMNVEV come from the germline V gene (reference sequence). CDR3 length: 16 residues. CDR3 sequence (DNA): TGTGCCAGCAGTGCTCAGCGGGAGACCTACACCGGGGAGCTGTTTTTT. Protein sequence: CASSAQRETYTGELFF.

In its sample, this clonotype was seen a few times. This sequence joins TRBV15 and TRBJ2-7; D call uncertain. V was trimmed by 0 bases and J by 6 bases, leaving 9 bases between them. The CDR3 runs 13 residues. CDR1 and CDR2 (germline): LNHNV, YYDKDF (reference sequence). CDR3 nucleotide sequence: TGTGCCACCAGCAGAGATTCTGGGTCCGAGCAGTACTTC. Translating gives CATSRDSGSEQYF.

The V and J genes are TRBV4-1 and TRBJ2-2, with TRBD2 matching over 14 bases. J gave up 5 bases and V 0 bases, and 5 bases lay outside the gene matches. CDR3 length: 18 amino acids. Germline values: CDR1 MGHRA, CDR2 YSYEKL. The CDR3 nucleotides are TGCGCCAGCAGCCAAGATCTAGGACTAGCGGGAGGAACCGGGGAGCTGTTTTTT. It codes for CASSQDLGLAGGTGELFF.

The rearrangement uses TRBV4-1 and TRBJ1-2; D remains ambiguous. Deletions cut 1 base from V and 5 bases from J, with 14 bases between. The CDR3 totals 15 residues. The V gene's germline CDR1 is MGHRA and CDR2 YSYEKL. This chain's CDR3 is CASSQAMDPSYGYTF. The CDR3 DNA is TGCGCCAGCAGCCAAGCCATGGACCCCTCATATGGCTACACCTTC.

In DNA, the CDR3 is TGTGCCAGCGGAACGGAATGGACTAGCGTAAACAATGAGCAGTTCTTC. Its protein is CASGTEWTSVNNEQFF. The chain combines TRBV28 with TRBJ2-1; 9 bases are shared with TRBD2. The CDR3 runs 16 residues. Germline CDR1 reads MDHEN; CDR2 reads SYDVKM. After removal of 8 bases from V and 5 bases from J, the junction contained 13 bases not matched to a gene.

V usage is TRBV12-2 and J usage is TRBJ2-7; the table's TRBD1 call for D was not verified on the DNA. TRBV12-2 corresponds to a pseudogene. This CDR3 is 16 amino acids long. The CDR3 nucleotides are TGTGCAAGTCGCCGTAGGGGCAGGGGTATCCCCTACGAGCAGTACTTC. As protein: CASRRRGRGIPYEQYF.

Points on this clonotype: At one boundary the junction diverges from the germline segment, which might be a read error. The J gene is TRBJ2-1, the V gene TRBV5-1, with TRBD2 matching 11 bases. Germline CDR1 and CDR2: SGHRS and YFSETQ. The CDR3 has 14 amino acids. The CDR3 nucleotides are TGCGCCAGCAGCCCTGACCCGACTAGCGGGGAGCGGTTCTTC. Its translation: CASSPDPTSGERFF.

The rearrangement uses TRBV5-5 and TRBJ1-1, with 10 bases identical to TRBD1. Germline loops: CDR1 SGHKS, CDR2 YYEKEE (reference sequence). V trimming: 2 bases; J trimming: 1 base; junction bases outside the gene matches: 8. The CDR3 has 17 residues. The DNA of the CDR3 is TGTGCCAGCAGCTTTGGCGACAGGGGGCTTTCGAACACTGAAGCTTTCTTT. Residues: CASSFGDRGLSNTEAFF.

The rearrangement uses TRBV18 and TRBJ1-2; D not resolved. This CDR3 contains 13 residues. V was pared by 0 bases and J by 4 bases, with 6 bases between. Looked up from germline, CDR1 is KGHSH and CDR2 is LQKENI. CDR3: CASSPPGSYGYTF. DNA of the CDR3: TGTGCCAGCTCACCACCGGGCTCCTATGGCTACACCTTC.